These 5 T cell receptor beta chains came from one sample sequenced in a study of cytomegalovirus exposure and HLA in healthy donors. Both 60 Vbeta primers and 13 Jbeta primers went into the PCR. Assay used: immunoSEQ multiplex PCR; TCRdb lists only in-frame clones, some missing. The sample contains about 260,000 clones, roughly 81% of which appear only once. Sequenced sample: PBMCs. All receptors derive from a middle-aged woman in good health and CMV-seropositive.

This clone was observed once. The rearrangement uses TRBV25-1 and TRBJ2-5, with TRBD1 identical over 7 bases. CDR1 is MGHDK, CDR2 SYGVNS, per germline. There are 14 residues in the CDR3. Germline trimming cut 6 bases from V and 3 bases from J; bases unmatched to any gene: 7. The CDR3 loop reads CASSPGQIKETQYF. As DNA, the CDR3 is TGTGCCAGCAGCCCGGGACAGATTAAAGAGACCCAGTACTTC. The full variable domain, rest sourced from reference TRBV25-1 and TRBJ2-5, is EADIYQTPRYLVIGTGKKITLECSQTMGHDKMYWYQQDPGMELHLIHYSYGVNSTEKGDLSSESTVSRIRTEHFPLTLESARPSHTSQYLCASSPGQIKETQYFGPGTRLLVL.

For this clone: One end of the junction does not line up with germline, which may come from a read error. J is TRBJ2-5 and V is TRBV7-9; a weak D match, TRBD2 (5 bases). The germline V gene encodes CDR1 SEHNR and CDR2 FQNEAQ (reference sequence). This CDR3 spans 11 amino acids. The CDR3 sequence is CASSLRETRYF. The DNA of the CDR3 is TGTGCCAGCAGCTTAAGGGAGACCCGGTACTTC.

The genes are TRBV5-6 and TRBJ1-2; possibly TRBD1 for D (5 bases). Germline CDR1 and CDR2: SGHDT and YYEEEE. Trimming removed 0 bases from V and 0 bases from J, with 9 bases in between. This CDR3 spans 15 amino acids. The CDR3, as DNA: TGTGCCAGCAGCTTGGTTTCGGGGGCTAACTATGGCTACACCTTC. It encodes CASSLVSGANYGYTF.

The V and J genes are TRBV7-6 and TRBJ2-1, with 8 bases identical to TRBD1. Germline-derived CDR1 and CDR2 are SGHVS and FNYEAQ. This CDR3 spans 12 amino acids. Trimming at V came to 5 bases and at J to 15 bases, leaving 9 bases not matched to a gene. CDR3 region: CASSRGQGGAFF. Written as DNA, the CDR3 is TGTGCCAGCAGCCGAGGACAGGGTGGGGCGTTCTTC.

The V gene is TRBV30, the J gene TRBJ2-3; 8 bases match TRBD1. The V and J ends lost 8 bases and 2 bases, in that order; junction bases with no gene match: 3. Germline V lookup: CDR1 GTSNPN, CDR2 SVGIG (reference sequence). This CDR3 comprises 12 residues. The CDR3 loop reads CAGQGLTDTQYF. The CDR3 coding sequence is TGTGCCGGACAGGGCCTCACAGATACGCAGTATTTT.